The 15 T cell receptor beta chains below were found in one sample sequenced in a study of T cell changes during pregnancy in multiple sclerosis. Data came from immunoSEQ multiplex PCR; TCRdb stores just in-frame clones and leaves some out. This repertoire shows approximately 43,000 clones, just over 90% found once; its top ten account for more than 3%. Sample: CD8+ T cells from peripheral blood mononuclear cells, taken after pregnancy. These receptors were obtained from a female donor with multiple sclerosis, enrolled in a pregnancy study.

The chain uses TRBV7-9 and TRBJ2-7; D unclear. Trimming took off 3 bases at V and 3 bases at J, with 9 bases between the two ends. From germline, CDR1 is SEHNR and CDR2 FQNEAQ (reference sequence). The CDR3 is 13 amino acids. The CDR3 protein is CASSLEQLYEQYF. CDR3 DNA sequence: TGTGCCAGCAGCTTGGAACAGCTCTACGAGCAGTACTTC. The complete variable domain, with remaining parts taken from reference TRBV7-9 and TRBJ2-7, reads DTGVSQNPRHKITKRGQNVTFRCDPISEHNRLYWYRQTLGQGPEFLTYFQNEAQLEKSRLLSDRFSAERPKGSFSTLEIQRTEQGDSAMYLCASSLEQLYEQYFGPGTRLTVT.

The CDR3 spells CASRLDRGNQPQHF. CDR3 nucleotide sequence: TGTGCCAGCAGATTGGACAGGGGTAATCAGCCCCAGCATTTT. V gene TRBV7-8 combines with J gene TRBJ1-5; 9 bases map to TRBD1. This CDR3 region has 14 residues. CDR1 SGHVS and CDR2 FQNEAQ come from the germline V gene. The V segment lost 6 bases and the J segment 4 bases; nucleotides outside the gene matches: 4.

This chain connects TRBV2 to TRBJ2-5, with 10 bases matching TRBD2. Germline-derived CDR1 and CDR2 are SNHLY and FYNNEI. Unmatched junction bases numbered 9, after V lost 3 bases and J lost 5 bases. The CDR3 is 16 amino acids. The CDR3 coding sequence is TGTGCCAGCAGTGATTTTTTCCTAGCGGGAGCGGAGACCCAGTACTTC. This encodes CASSDFFLAGAETQYF.

This clone came up once. The gene calls are TRBV19 and TRBJ2-7; 9 bases align to TRBD1. Germline CDR1 LNHDA, CDR2 SQIVND (reference sequence). The CDR3 is 14 residues long. V was pared by 5 bases and J by 3 bases, with 5 bases of the junction left unmatched. The CDR3 sequence: CASSPGTGLYEQYF. The CDR3 DNA is TGTGCCAGTAGTCCCGGGACAGGGCTCTACGAGCAGTACTTC.

The V and J genes are TRBV2 and TRBJ2-3, with D tentatively TRBD2 (5 bases). Germline CDR1 SNHLY, CDR2 FYNNEI. The CDR3 length is 18 residues. Trimming removed 1 base from V and 4 bases from J, with 21 bases in between. CDR3 DNA: TGTGCCAGCAGTGAAGAAGAAGAAACTAGACGAAGGGCAGATACGCAGTATTTT. The encoded protein is CASSEEEETRRRADTQYF.

The chain couples TRBV9 to TRBJ1-2; 9 bases match TRBD1. The CDR3 is 15 residues long. Looked up from germline, CDR1 is SGDLS and CDR2 is YYNGEE. The J segment lost 0 bases and the V segment lost 4 bases, leaving 4 bases of the junction unmatched. In DNA, the CDR3 is TGTGCCAGCAGCCCGACAGGGGGTACTAACTATGGCTACACCTTC. It encodes CASSPTGGTNYGYTF.

CDR3 in DNA: TGCGCCAGCAGCCACGGGACAGGGGAGAATGTTGATGGCTACACCTTC. Residues: CASSHGTGENVDGYTF. The chain combines TRBV4-1 with TRBJ1-2; 10 nucleotides align to TRBD1. With V trimmed by 3 bases and J by 6 bases, 10 bases remained unmatched. CDR3 length: 16 residues. Per the germline V gene, CDR1 is MGHRA and CDR2 is YSYEKL.

The rearrangement uses TRBV28 and TRBJ2-1, with 7 bases that match TRBD1. V was clipped by 4 bases and J by 9 bases; unmatched bases: 12. The CDR3 runs to 15 residues. Germline CDR1 and CDR2: MDHEN and SYDVKM. CDR3 nucleotides: TGTGCCAGCAGTTGGCCGACAGGGCCTCGAGCTGAGCAGTTCTTC. Its protein is CASSWPTGPRAEQFF.

J is TRBJ2-7 and V is TRBV7-8, with TRBD2 matching 8 bases. V lost 1 base to trimming and J lost 4 bases; unmatched junction nucleotides: 9. Germline-derived CDR1 and CDR2 are SGHVS and FQNEAQ. The CDR3 sequence is 16 residues long. The chain's CDR3 is CASSLGPAGVVYEQYF. The CDR3 DNA sequence: TGTGCCAGCAGCTTAGGACCAGCGGGAGTCGTTTACGAGCAGTACTTC.

The chain uses TRBV5-5 and TRBJ1-1, with D unclear. Germline assignment: CDR1 SGHKS and CDR2 YYEKEE (reference sequence). Trimming shortened V by 0 bases and J by 11 bases, and 11 bases separated the two germline ends. This CDR3 region has 12 residues. The CDR3 region is CASSLGESVAFF. CDR3 DNA: TGTGCCAGCAGCTTGGGGGAGTCGGTGGCTTTCTTT.

J is TRBJ2-5 and V is TRBV27; 11 positions match TRBD1. The germline V gene has CDR1 MNHEY and CDR2 SMNVEV (reference sequence). J gave up 1 base and V 1 base, and 2 bases lay outside the gene matches. The CDR3 runs to 16 residues. The CDR3 protein is CASSLWTGGPQETQYF. DNA of the CDR3: TGTGCCAGCAGTTTATGGACAGGGGGCCCCCAAGAGACCCAGTACTTC.

The chain employs TRBV6-1 and TRBJ2-7; D not certain. The CDR3 extends over 15 amino acids. Germline CDR1 reads MNHNS; CDR2 reads SASEGT. V shed 6 bases and J shed 2 bases, with 17 bases lying between them. CDR3 sequence reads: CASRAPVAAPYEQYF. CDR3 sequence (DNA): TGTGCCAGCAGAGCGCCGGTGGCGGCGCCCTACGAGCAGTACTTC.

The V call is TRBV27, the J call TRBJ1-2, with D possibly being TRBD1 (6 bases). The CDR3 runs 14 residues. Trimming took 2 bases from V and 8 from J, leaving 15 bases between them. Germline values: CDR1 MNHEY, CDR2 SMNVEV (reference sequence). This chain's CDR3 is CASSLALGARGYTF. CDR3 in DNA: TGTGCCAGCAGTTTAGCTCTGGGGGCGCGCGGCTACACCTTC.

CDR3 residues: CASSSGQGEETQYF. CDR3 nucleotide sequence: TGTGCCAGCAGCTCCGGACAGGGGGAAGAGACCCAGTACTTC. The rearrangement joins TRBV5-4 to TRBJ2-5; 10 bases map to TRBD1. The CDR3 loop spans 14 amino acids. Trimming cost V 3 bases and J 3 bases; bases outside gene matches: 2. CDR1 SGHNT and CDR2 YYREEE come from the germline V gene (reference sequence).

The V and J genes are TRBV5-1 and TRBJ2-3; 7 bases map to TRBD2. The CDR3 extends over 15 amino acids. With V trimmed by 7 bases and J by 0 bases, 8 bases remained unmatched. Per germline, CDR1 SGHRS and CDR2 YFSETQ. CDR3: CASEDLGGSTDTQYF. The CDR3 DNA follows: TGCGCCAGCGAAGATTTGGGGGGGAGCACAGATACGCAGTATTTT.